This T cell receptor (beta chain) was found in a study of shared clonotypes between healthy human individuals. Study-level information: A couple of women and three men aged 18 to 49 made up the donors. Each donor had three CD4 naive, three CD4 memory, two CD8 naive and one CD8 memory plate.

All donors were Caucasian adults living in Nashville, Tennessee. Regarding the study as a whole: Richness estimates generally favored naive over memory subsets.

Trimming took off 6 bases at V and 4 bases at J, with 13 bases between the two ends. Germline CDR1 ENHRY, CDR2 SYGVKD. This CDR3 is built from 14 residues. The method was immunoSEQ multiplex PCR; TCRdb's version includes in-frame clones alone and lacks a portion of them. The table records approximately 530,000 clones, around 96% of them present only once. Note on this clone: What it recognizes is unknown.

Sequencing was done on a sample of naive CD4+ T cells sorted from blood. As for subset: CD45RA+ positively selected. The chain couples TRBV10-3 to TRBJ2-1; TRBD2 might be the D (6 bases). The sequence was collected from a woman aged 30 to 39 in good health. CDR3 amino acids: CAISEAGAYNEQFF. DNA for the CDR3: TGTGCCATCAGCGAAGCGGGCGCTTACAATGAGCAGTTCTTC.